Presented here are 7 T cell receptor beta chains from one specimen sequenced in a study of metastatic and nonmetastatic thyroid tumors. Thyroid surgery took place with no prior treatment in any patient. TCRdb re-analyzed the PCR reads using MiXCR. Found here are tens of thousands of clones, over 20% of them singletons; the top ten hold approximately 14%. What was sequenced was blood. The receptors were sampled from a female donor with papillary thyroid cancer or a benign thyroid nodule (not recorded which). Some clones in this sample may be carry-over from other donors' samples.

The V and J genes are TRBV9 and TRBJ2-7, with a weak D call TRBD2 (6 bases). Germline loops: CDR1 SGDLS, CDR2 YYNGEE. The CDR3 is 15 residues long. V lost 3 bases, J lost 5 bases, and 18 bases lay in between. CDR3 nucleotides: TGTGCCAGCAGCGGCCCCGGCGGGGATTTTGACGAGCAGTACTTC. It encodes CASSGPGGDFDEQYF.

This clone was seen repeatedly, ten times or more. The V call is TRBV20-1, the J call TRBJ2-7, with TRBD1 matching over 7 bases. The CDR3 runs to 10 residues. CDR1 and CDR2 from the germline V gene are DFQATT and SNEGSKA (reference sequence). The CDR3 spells CSNLRGHQYF. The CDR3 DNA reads TGCAGCAACCTGAGGGGGCATCAGTACTTC.

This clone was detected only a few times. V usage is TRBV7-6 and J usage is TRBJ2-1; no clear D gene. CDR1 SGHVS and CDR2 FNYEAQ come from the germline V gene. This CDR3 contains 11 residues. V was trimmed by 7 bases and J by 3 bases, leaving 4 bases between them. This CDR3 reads CASIRYNEQFF. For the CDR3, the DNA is TGTGCCAGCATCCGCTACAATGAGCAGTTCTTC.

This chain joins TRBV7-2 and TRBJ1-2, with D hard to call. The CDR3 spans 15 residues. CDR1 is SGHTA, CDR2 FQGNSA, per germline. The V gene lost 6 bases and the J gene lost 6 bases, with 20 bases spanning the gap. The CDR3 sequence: CASRPSNNRAHGYTF. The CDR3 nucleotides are TGTGCCAGCAGACCTTCGAATAATAGGGCGCATGGCTACACCTTC. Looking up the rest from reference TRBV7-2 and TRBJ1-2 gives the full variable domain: GAGVSQSPSNKVTEKGKDVELRCDPISGHTALYWYRQSLGQGLEFLIYFQGNSAPDKSGLPSDRFSAERTGGSVSTLTIQRTQQEDSAVYLCASRPSNNRAHGYTFGSGTRLTVV.

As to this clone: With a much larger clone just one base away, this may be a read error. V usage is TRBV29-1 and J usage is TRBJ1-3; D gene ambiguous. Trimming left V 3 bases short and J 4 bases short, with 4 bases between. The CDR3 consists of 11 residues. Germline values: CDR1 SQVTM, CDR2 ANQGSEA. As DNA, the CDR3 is TGCAGCGTTGATTGGGGAAACACCATATATTTT. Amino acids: CSVDWGNTIYF.

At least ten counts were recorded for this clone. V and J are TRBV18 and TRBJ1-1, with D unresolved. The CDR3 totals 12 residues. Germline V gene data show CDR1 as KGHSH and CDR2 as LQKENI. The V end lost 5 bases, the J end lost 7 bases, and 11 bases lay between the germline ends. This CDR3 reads CASSGVFFEAFF. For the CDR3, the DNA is TGTGCCAGCTCAGGGGTCTTCTTTGAAGCTTTCTTT.

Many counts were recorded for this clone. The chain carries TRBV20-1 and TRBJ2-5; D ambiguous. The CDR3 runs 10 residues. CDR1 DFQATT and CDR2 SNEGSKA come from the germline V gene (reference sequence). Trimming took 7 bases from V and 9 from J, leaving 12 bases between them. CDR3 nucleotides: TGCAGTGTGGGTTGGTCGCCCCAGTACTTC. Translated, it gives CSVGWSPQYF.